This TCR beta chain was documented in a study of T-cell reconstitution after alpha-beta-depleted transplantation in children. The CDR3 has 15 residues. In germline, CDR1 is SNHLY, CDR2 FYNNEI. Trimming at V came to 6 bases and at J to 2 bases, leaving 7 bases not matched to a gene. General study points: At day 60, the high TCRbeta diversity found in some patients originated from recipient T cells and thymic progenitors that had survived. Once a year had passed after transplant, T-cell counts and diversity came mostly from newly produced T cells.

Turning to this clonotype: Its antigen is undetermined.

Unique molecular identifiers were incorporated when the TCRbeta library was constructed. TCRdb fed the PCR reads into MiXCR, producing one record per CDR3 protein. Seen here are some 460,000 distinct CDR3 sequences, around 15% observed once, and the top ten hold approximately 29%. The receptor was isolated from a boy younger than two who had a stem cell transplant for Wiskott-Aldrich syndrome, so the T cells may come from the graft donor. This chain connects TRBV2 to TRBJ2-7, with 10 positions matching TRBD2. This specimen was PBMCs, mostly from graft donor cells, taken 360 days after TCRalphabeta/CD19-depleted stem cell transplant. CDR3 loop: CASRLLAGAAYEQYF. The CDR3, as DNA: TGTGCCAGCAGACTCCTAGCGGGGGCCGCCTACGAGCAGTACTTC.